This passage covers 20 T cell receptor beta chains from one sample sequenced in a study of blood T cells in healthy people across ages. The use of a sample-barcoded 5' primer and a J-beta primer mix characterized a second PCR of about 6 to 12 cycles. TCRdb independently ran MiXCR on the 5' RACE reads; one entry per CDR3 protein. The sample carries approximately 1.5 million distinct CDR3 sequences, about 45% recorded once. Sequencing was done on a sample of blood. The receptor source for this set is a woman between 18 and 30 years old in good health.

The rearrangement joins TRBV6-1 to TRBJ2-3; D unclear. CDR3 size: 16 residues. Germline V gene sequence: CDR1 MNHNS, CDR2 SASEGT. Trimming pared 6 bases from V and 5 bases from J, leaving 21 bases between. The chain's CDR3 is CASSHNDPFSLDTQYF. The CDR3 nucleotides read TGTGCCAGCAGCCACAATGATCCTTTCTCGCTAGATACGCAGTATTTT.

The chain links TRBV12-3 or TRBV12-4 to TRBJ2-3; weak D call: TRBD2 (5 bases). Trimming cost V 5 bases and J 3 bases, with 15 bases left between them. The length of the CDR3 is 15 residues. The CDR3 here is CASSPRDTRTDTQYF. The DNA for the CDR3 is TGTGCCAGCAGTCCCCGGGATACGAGGACAGATACGCAGTATTTT.

A word on this clonotype: At one end, the junction sequence differs from germline, possibly due to a read error. V usage is TRBV7-2 and J usage is TRBJ2-7; D is possibly TRBD1 (6 bases). The J call is uncertain, as TRBJ2-5 better fits the DNA end. CDR3 size: 15 residues. Germline V lookup: CDR1 SGHTA, CDR2 FQGNSA. DNA of the CDR3: TGTGCCAGCAGCTTAGTTGTGGGGGCTCAAGGGACCCAGTACTTC. Protein product: CASSLVVGAQGTQYF.

V usage is TRBV29-1 and J usage is TRBJ2-1; D is unclear. Between the trimmed V and J ends, which lost 6 bases and 4 bases, there was a span of 13 bases. The CDR3 extends over 13 amino acids. Germline V gene lookup returns CDR1 SQVTM and CDR2 ANQGSEA. DNA of the CDR3: TGCAGCGTCGCCAGCGCCCCTTACAATGAGCAGTTCTTC. It translates to CSVASAPYNEQFF.

A single count supports this clonotype. The V call is TRBV29-1, the J call TRBJ2-2, with 7 bases aligning to TRBD1. The CDR3 totals 14 residues. The V segment lost 7 bases and the J segment 3 bases; nucleotides outside the gene matches: 8. Germline V CDR1 and CDR2: SQVTM, ANQGSEA. The CDR3 sequence is CSGTGTEYTGELFF. DNA of the CDR3: TGCAGCGGGACTGGGACAGAGTACACCGGGGAGCTGTTTTTT.

This clonotype has only a few counts. This sequence joins TRBV20-1 and TRBJ2-7; weak D call: TRBD2 (5 bases). V lost 0 bases, J lost 5 bases, and 14 bases lay in between. The CDR3 spans 14 residues. Germline CDR1 reads DFQATT; CDR2 reads SNEGSKA (reference sequence). CDR3 DNA sequence: TGCAGTGCTAGAGATAGAGGGATTGGCGACGAGCAGTACTTC. Its translation is CSARDRGIGDEQYF.

The CDR3 coding sequence is TGCAGTGCTAACTCGTGGGGACAACCCAATGAGCAGTTCTTC. The encoded protein is CSANSWGQPNEQFF. The chain carries TRBV20-1 and TRBJ2-1; perhaps TRBD1 as D (6 bases). Per germline, CDR1 DFQATT and CDR2 SNEGSKA (reference sequence). The ends were cut back, 4 bases at V and 6 bases at J, with 16 bases in the middle. The CDR3 spans 14 residues.

This rearrangement joins TRBV5-1 to TRBJ2-1, with D possibly TRBD1 on 7 matching bases. The DNA matches TRBJ2-7 better at its end, which makes the J call doubtful. This CDR3 has 17 residues. CDR1 is SGHRS, CDR2 YFSETQ, per germline. CDR3 region: CASSLVSGGLSYNEQYF. CDR3 nucleotide sequence: TGCGCCAGCAGCTTGGTGTCAGGGGGACTGTCCTACAATGAGCAGTACTTC.

This clonotype was picked up a small number of times. V is TRBV6-5 and J is TRBJ2-4, with 9 bases aligning to TRBD2. The J call may be incorrect, as the DNA end agrees better with TRBJ2-7. The CDR3 runs to 16 residues. CDR1 and CDR2 from the germline V gene are MNHEY and SVGAGI. The CDR3 sequence: CASSYSTSGNSYEQYF. Here the CDR3 DNA reads TGTGCCAGCAGTTACTCGACTAGCGGAAACTCCTACGAGCAGTACTTC.

The chain uses TRBV6-5 and TRBJ2-5; the D gene is possibly TRBD1 (6 bases). From germline, CDR1 is MNHEY and CDR2 SVGAGI. Trimming pared 4 bases from V and 11 bases from J, leaving 14 bases between. CDR3 length: 12 amino acids. The CDR3 reads CASSFGDNEQYF. CDR3 DNA sequence: TGTGCCAGCAGTTTTGGGGACAATGAGCAGTACTTC.

As to this clonotype: Germline is not matched at one junction end, which may reflect a read error. The J gene is TRBJ2-2, the V gene TRBV30; no firm D call. Germline CDR1 and CDR2: GTSNPN and SVGIG (reference sequence). The CDR3 runs 13 residues. The CDR3 region has the DNA TGTGCCTGGAGTCGGGCGAACATCGGGGAGCTGTTTTTT. Its translation is CAWSRANIGELFF.

The chain is built from TRBV29-1 and TRBJ2-2; possible D gene TRBD2, 6 bases. CDR1 is SQVTM, CDR2 ANQGSEA, per germline. The ends were cut back, 4 bases at V and 4 bases at J, with 16 bases in the middle. CDR3 size: 15 residues. For the CDR3, the DNA is TGCAGCGTTGCCACTTTGGAGGGTGCCACCGGGGAGCTGTTTTTT. As protein: CSVATLEGATGELFF.

This rearrangement joins TRBV6-2 or TRBV6-3 to TRBJ2-4, with D possibly being TRBD1 or TRBD2 (5 bases each). The DNA end lines up better with TRBJ2-5; the J call may be wrong. This CDR3 is 14 amino acids long. The germline gives CDR1 MNHEY, CDR2 SVGEGT. As DNA, the CDR3 is TGTGCCAGCAGACCGTCCGGGGCTGGAGAGACCCAGTACTTC. Its protein product is CASRPSGAGETQYF.

This clonotype occurred once. Germline is not matched at one junction end, which may reflect a read error. The CDR3 DNA sequence: TGTGCCAGCAGACGGGACAGCCGCCCCAGAGAGACCCAGAACTTC. This encodes CASRRDSRPRETQNF. The J gene is TRBJ2-5, the V gene TRBV6-2 or TRBV6-3; 7 bases agree with TRBD1. Germline V lookup: CDR1 MNHEY, CDR2 SVGEGT. The CDR3 consists of 15 residues.

This clonotype was seen a handful of times. This chain uses TRBV20-1 with TRBJ1-2; tentatively, D is TRBD1 (6 bases). The CDR3 is 14 amino acids. Germline loops: CDR1 DFQATT, CDR2 SNEGSKA (reference sequence). V was trimmed by 0 bases and J by 8 bases, leaving 16 bases between them. The CDR3 sequence is CSARDSAGGGGYTF. DNA for the CDR3: TGCAGTGCTAGAGATAGCGCCGGGGGGGGCGGCTACACCTTC.

V is TRBV11-2 and J is TRBJ2-6; no clear D. The germline V gene has CDR1 SGHAT and CDR2 FQNNGV. Trimming stripped 2 bases from V and 0 bases from J, with 11 bases between. This CDR3 spans 17 amino acids. The CDR3 coding sequence is TGTGCCAGCAGCTTAAGGCCGGCCGACTCTGGGGCCAACGTCCTGACTTTC. Translation: CASSLRPADSGANVLTF.

The J gene is TRBJ1-6, the V gene TRBV20-1; TRBD1 is a possible D gene (5 bases). The CDR3 covers 13 residues. Trimming took off 1 base at V and 11 bases at J, with 12 bases between the two ends. Germline CDR1 DFQATT, CDR2 SNEGSKA (reference sequence). The CDR3 protein is CSARGSGSPPLHF. Here the CDR3 DNA reads TGCAGTGCTAGAGGTTCAGGGTCACCACCCCTCCACTTT.

This rearrangement joins TRBV2 to TRBJ2-1; 8 positions match TRBD1. The CDR3 is 13 residues long. Germline assignment: CDR1 SNHLY and CDR2 FYNNEI. The J segment lost 8 bases and the V segment lost 6 bases, leaving 6 bases of the junction unmatched. The CDR3 nucleotides are TGTGCCAGCAGGCGGAACAGGGGGTATGAGCAGTTCTTC. Protein product: CASRRNRGYEQFF.

J is TRBJ1-1 and V is TRBV3-1; D ambiguous. Trimming pared 2 bases from V and 2 bases from J, leaving 9 bases between. The CDR3 sequence is 14 residues long. CDR1 is LGHDT, CDR2 YNNKEL, per germline (reference sequence). CDR3 sequence (DNA): TGTGCCAGCAGCCAATCCCCAATCAACACTGAAGCTTTCTTT. Protein product: CASSQSPINTEAFF. The full variable domain, with the rest looked up from reference TRBV3-1 and TRBJ1-1, is DTAVSQTPKYLVTQMGNDKSIKCEQNLGHDTMYWYKQDSKKFLKIMFSYNNKELIINETVPNRFSPKSPDKAHLNLHINSLELGDSAVYFCASSQSPINTEAFFGQGTRLTVV.

The table lists this clonotype with a few counts. The rearrangement links TRBV4-1 to TRBJ2-3, with a weak D call TRBD2 (7 bases). V lost 2 bases, J lost 4 bases, and 16 bases lay in between. CDR1 and CDR2 (germline): MGHRA, YSYEKL. This CDR3 has 16 amino acids. This CDR3 reads CASSQIGGGLSDTQYF. CDR3 nucleotide sequence: TGCGCCAGCAGCCAAATTGGGGGGGGGCTCTCAGATACGCAGTATTTT.